The rows below give T cell receptor beta chains drawn from one sample of a study of Ad26.COV2.S vaccination and SARS-CoV-2 variants. Libraries were prepared by immunoSEQ multiplex PCR; TCRdb keeps only in-frame clonotypes and omits some of them. The sample includes roughly 680,000 clones, around 90% of them seen just once. The sequenced sample was peripheral blood, obtained in a trial of Ad26.COV2.S vaccine versus placebo. The receptors stem from a person aged 18-65 years who received the Ad26.COV2.S COVID-19 vaccine or a placebo. The CDR3 runs from the conserved cysteine through the conserved F or W. A D gene is named only where the DNA matches it firmly. Clone size is stated in some rows and not others, as once, few, many or a class when expanded.

>-|TRBJ1-5|-|TRBV3-1/TRBV3-2
TGTGCCAGCAGCCACGACAATCAGCCCCAGCATTTT
CASSHDNQPQHF
>-|TRBJ2-1|-|TRBV2
TGTGCCAGCAGTGAAGACAGGAACTATGGTCGTTTTCGGTTCTTC
CASSEDRNYGRFRFF
>-|TRBJ1-6|-|TRBV4-3
TGCGCCAGCAGCCAAGTTCCGGGGGGGACGGCGAATTCACCCCTCCACTTT
CASSQVPGGTANSPLHF
>-|TRBJ1-6|TRBD1|TRBV27
TGTGCCAGCAAACCACCGCCCCAGGGGGCAGGTTCACCCCTCCACTTT
CASKPPPQGAGSPLHF
>-|TRBJ1-3|TRBD1|TRBV5-4
TGTGCCAGCAGCCATGCAGGGGGCGCTGGAAACACCATATATTTT
CASSHAGGAGNTIYF
>-|TRBJ2-2|-|TRBV7-9
TGTGCCAGCAGCGCAAGTCCGGCGAACACCGGGGAGCTGTTTTTT
CASSASPANTGELFF
>-|TRBJ2-6|TRBD2|TRBV7-6
TGTGCCAGCAGCCGCGGGGGAACTGGGGCCAACGTCCTGACTTTC
CASSRGGTGANVLTF
>-|TRBJ1-2|-|TRBV24-1
TGTGCCACCAGTGATCCAGGGACTTACTATGGCTACACCTTC
CATSDPGTYYGYTF
>-|TRBJ2-7|-|TRBV13
TGTGCCAGCAGCTTAGGCGGGGGGGACAGCTCCTACGAGCAGTACTTC
CASSLGGGDSSYEQYF
>-|TRBJ2-7|-|TRBV12-3/TRBV12-4
TGTGCCAGCAGAGGGGACTGGGCCTACGAGCAGTACTTC
CASRGDWAYEQYF
>-|TRBJ2-2|-|TRBV24-1
TGTGCCACCCGAGGGGCCTATGGCACCGGGGAGCTGTTTTTT
CATRGAYGTGELFF
>-|TRBJ2-3|-|TRBV10-3
TGTGCCATCAGCGTCCAGCTGGGCTTCACAGATACGCAGTATTTT
CAISVQLGFTDTQYF
>once|TRBJ2-7|-|TRBV14
TGTGCCAGCAGCCCCCGCCAGGGTTATTACGAGCAGTACTTC
CASSPRQGYYEQYF
>many|TRBJ2-1|TRBD2|TRBV15
TGTGCCACCAGCAGAGAGGGCGGGGGGGCCCCCTACAATGAGCAGTTCTTC
CATSREGGGAPYNEQFF
>once|TRBJ2-7|-|TRBV5-4
TGTGCCAGCAGCTTGTCGCCCCAGTGGGGCTCCTACGAGCAGTACTTC
CASSLSPQWGSYEQYF
>-|TRBJ2-2|TRBD2|TRBV20-1
TGCAGTGCTAGTCCCGGGAGGGCCTCGCGGTTCGGGGAGCTGTTTTTT
CSASPGRASRFGELFF
>few|TRBJ2-2|-|TRBV7-2
TGTGCCAGCAGCTTAGCGTACGGAGTTCAGGTCGGGGAGCTGTTTTTT
CASSLAYGVQVGELFF
>once|TRBJ1-4|TRBD1|TRBV6-6
TGTGCCAGCAAACCAGGACAGGGTAATGAAAAACTGTTTTTT
CASKPGQGNEKLFF
>-|TRBJ2-2|-|TRBV9
TGTGCCAGCAGCGCCTCCGGGACCGCGGGGACCGGGGAGCTGTTTTTT
CASSASGTAGTGELFF
>-|TRBJ2-6|TRBD2|TRBV5-1
TGCGCCAGCAGCCGGACTAGCTCGGTTAGCTCTGGGGCCAACGTCCTGACTTTC
CASSRTSSVSSGANVLTF
>-|TRBJ2-1|TRBD2|TRBV10-3
TGTGCCATTGGGACTAGCGGGAGGGGGTCCTACAATGAGCAGTTCTTC
CAIGTSGRGSYNEQFF
>-|TRBJ2-2|TRBD2|TRBV19
TGTGCCAGTAGTATCCAGGGACTAGCGGGCCCCGGGGAGCTGTTTTTT
CASSIQGLAGPGELFF
>-|TRBJ2-2|-|TRBV5-5
TGTGCCAGCAGCTCAGGAGGAGGGAGTCGGGCCACCGGGGAGCTATTTTTT
CASSSGGGSRATGELFF
>-|TRBJ1-1|TRBD1|TRBV7-9
TGTGCCAGCAGCTCCTGGACAGGGGCGAACACTGAAGCTTTCTTT
CASSSWTGANTEAFF
>-|TRBJ2-3|TRBD2|TRBV5-4
TGTGCCAGCAGCCGACCCGAGGAGCGGGGCTTCACAGATACGCAGTATTTT
CASSRPEERGFTDTQYF
>-|TRBJ1-1|-|TRBV29-1
TGCAGCGCCCGAGGACAGAGCATGACTGGGGAAGCTTTCTTT
CSARGQSMTGEAFF
>-|TRBJ1-3|-|TRBV25-1
TGTGCCAGCAGTGAAACCGAGGGGGGGCTGAGAAACACCATATATTTT
CASSETEGGLRNTIYF
>-|TRBJ1-2|TRBD1|TRBV19
TGTGCCAGTAGTGAAGACAGGGGGTATTATGGCTACACCTTC
CASSEDRGYYGYTF
>-|TRBJ1-2|-|TRBV30
TGTGCCTGGCGGCCGGGGAGGGCTAACTATGGCTACACCTTC
CAWRPGRANYGYTF
>-|TRBJ1-2|-|TRBV7-8
TGTGCCAGCAGCACAGACAGTGACTATGGCTACACCTTC
CASSTDSDYGYTF
>-|TRBJ1-3|-|TRBV28
TGTGCCAGCAGCGGGTCCTTGGGGTCTGGAAACACCATATATTTT
CASSGSLGSGNTIYF
>-|TRBJ2-2|TRBD2|TRBV18
TGTGCCAGCTCTCAGCGGGAGGGAAGAACGGAGCTGTTTTTT
CASSQREGRTELFF